Included here is one T cell receptor beta chain sequence, with context. The clone's antigen remains unknown. No base quality information exists; no much larger clone differs at one position. TCR beta libraries were generated from genomic DNA with the immunoSEQ kit, following the manufacturer's recommendations. To prepare the libraries, a first multiplex PCR with proprietary primers was run, followed by a second PCR that added unique barcodes, and a bead cleanup was done after each round. A kit-provided positive control reaction and a negative control reaction were included in every sample batch. The final libraries were assessed on an Agilent 4200 TapeStation D1000 ScreenTape, pooled by volume, and quantified by qPCR. An Illumina NextSeq500 fitted with a MidOutput 150-cycle cartridge performed the sequencing, running 156 Read1 cycles and 15 Index1 cycles with the kit's custom primers. The pooled library was loaded at around 0.93 pM with about 20% PhiX control spiked in. In the source study's methods: The vendor-processed data were analyzed in R, and a clonotype was defined as all T cells that share the same CDR3 nucleotide sequence. For clone abundance analyses, frequencies were normalized to the 10,000 most abundant clones per sample. Before analysis, public T cell clones were removed, and these numbered fewer than five per sample on average. Tumor-enriched clonotypes and baseline blood-enriched clonotypes were defined as those with an abundance difference of at least 32-fold between compartments. A beta-binomial differential abundance model was applied to find clonotypes that expanded or contracted between blood time points. Tumor-blood repertoire similarity was measured with the Baroni-Urbani and Buser coefficient, and groups were compared using two-tailed Wilcoxon tests in R. The table was pulled from immuneACCESS by TCRdb, which kept in-frame rearrangements only. Such tables lose some clones; where checked, under half of the loss comes from unresolved V genes, and the rest has no known cause. V and J calls and clone size are those listed in that table; D and trimming were worked out from the DNA. This sample is represented by 90,000 to 95,000 clones; roughly four fifths of them were singletons. The ten largest clonotypes hold 5% to 8% of the sample.

CDR1 is given as KGHSH and CDR2 as LQKENI, both from the germline V gene. The CDR3, cysteine through phenylalanine, is 17 amino acids long. CDR3 DNA only is kept here, 51 bases in frame from base 1. V and J are truncated by 0 bases and 8 bases respectively, leaving an intervening sequence of 20 bases. Sample time point, as interpreted from the label and publication: baseline pretreatment blood. According to the study, the label for this sample's treatment or condition signals: 15 Gy SBRT to primary tumor, nephrectomy 4 weeks later. To track tumor-enriched clonotypes, serial peripheral blood was sampled from radiation-treated patients at baseline and at 2 weeks and 4 weeks after SBRT. Every patient had renal cell carcinoma of clear cell pathology. Genomic DNA for TCR sequencing was prepared using the QIAamp DNA Blood Mini Kit (Qiagen). Samples were included in the analyses only if all quality control checks were passed.

These data originate in a study of radiation and T cells in renal cell carcinoma (dated by TCRdb to the early 2020s). Context from the whole study: Samples were obtained from a clinical trial, in which 15 Gy stereotactic body radiation therapy was delivered to primary renal cell carcinomas and nephrectomy was performed 4 weeks later. TCR beta sequencing covered 50 to 55 samples in total, comprising roughly 26 tumors and roughly 27 peripheral blood samples. Across all 50 or so samples, over 4,000,000 unique CDR3 nucleotide sequences encoding 2 million to 3 million unique CDR3 amino acid sequences were identified. Overall study results and their limits: Because pretreatment tumor biopsies were not available, the baseline intratumoral presence of clonotypes could not be determined. With a single-armed trial design, the study had no way to address how radiation dose or scheduling affects the TCR repertoire. Top tumor clonotypes rose in blood from baseline to 2 weeks post-radiation, then contracted by 4 weeks, suggesting transient expansion of tumor-resident clones. Blood repertoire dynamics were not followed beyond 4 weeks after treatment.

The chain links TRBV18 with TRBJ2-1; confidence is insufficient to name the D gene. Material: blood, obtained from a patient whose treatment included radiotherapy and nephrectomy. The clonotype was recovered from a man aged 55-75 years with renal cell carcinoma. This receptor has the CDR3 CASSPPATTQSVDEQFF. In nucleotides, the sequence is TGTGCCAGCTCACCACCGGCCACGACGCAATCCGTAGATGAGCAGTTCTTC. The CDR3 plus the reference TRBV18 and TRBJ2-1 genes for the other parts give the full variable domain: NAGVMQNPRHLVRRRGQEARLRCSPMKGHSHVYWYRQLPEEGLKFMVYLQKENIIDESGMPKERFSAEFPKEGPSILRIQQVVRGDSAAYFCASSPPATTQSVDEQFFGPGTRLTVL.